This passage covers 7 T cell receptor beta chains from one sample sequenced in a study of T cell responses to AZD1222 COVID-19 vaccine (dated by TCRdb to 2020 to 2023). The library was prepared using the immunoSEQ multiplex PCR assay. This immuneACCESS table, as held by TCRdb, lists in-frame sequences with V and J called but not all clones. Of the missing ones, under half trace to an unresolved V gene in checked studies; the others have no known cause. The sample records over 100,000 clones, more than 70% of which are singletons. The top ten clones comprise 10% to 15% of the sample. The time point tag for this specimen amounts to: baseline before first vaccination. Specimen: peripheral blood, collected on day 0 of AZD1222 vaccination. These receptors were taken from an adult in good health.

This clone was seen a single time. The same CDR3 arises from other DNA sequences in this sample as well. Here the CDR3 reads CASSVGTANYGYTF. The CDR3, as DNA: TGTGCCAGCAGCGTAGGGACAGCTAACTATGGCTACACCTTC. The gene calls are TRBV9 and TRBJ1-2; possible D gene TRBD1, 6 bases. The CDR3 is 14 residues long. The V end was cut by 0 bases, the J end by 0 bases, with 6 bases between. The germline gives CDR1 SGDLS, CDR2 YYNGEE. Based on the CDR3 plus reference TRBV9 and TRBJ1-2, the full variable domain is DSGVTQTPKHLITATGQRVTLRCSPRSGDLSVYWYQQSLDQGLQFLIQYYNGEERAKGNILERFSAQQFPDLHSELNLSSLELGDSALYFCASSVGTANYGYTFGSGTRLTVV.

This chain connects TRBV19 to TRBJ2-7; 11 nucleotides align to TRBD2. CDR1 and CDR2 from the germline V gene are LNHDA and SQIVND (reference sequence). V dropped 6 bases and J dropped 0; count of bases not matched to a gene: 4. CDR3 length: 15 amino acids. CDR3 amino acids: CASRRTSGSSYEQYF. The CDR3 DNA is TGTGCCAGTAGGAGAACTAGCGGGAGCTCCTACGAGCAGTACTTC.

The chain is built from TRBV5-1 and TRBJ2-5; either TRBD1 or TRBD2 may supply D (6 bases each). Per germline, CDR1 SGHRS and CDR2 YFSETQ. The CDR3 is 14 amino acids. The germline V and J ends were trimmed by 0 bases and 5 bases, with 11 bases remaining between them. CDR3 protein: CASSLGGAQETQYF. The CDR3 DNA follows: TGCGCCAGCAGCTTGGGGGGGGCTCAGGAGACCCAGTACTTC.

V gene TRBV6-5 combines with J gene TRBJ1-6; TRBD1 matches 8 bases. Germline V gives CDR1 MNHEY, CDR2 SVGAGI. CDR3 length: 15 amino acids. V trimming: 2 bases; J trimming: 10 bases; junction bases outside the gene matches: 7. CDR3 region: CASSYGQGLRSPLHF. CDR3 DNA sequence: TGTGCCAGCAGTTACGGACAGGGCCTTAGGTCACCCCTCCACTTT.

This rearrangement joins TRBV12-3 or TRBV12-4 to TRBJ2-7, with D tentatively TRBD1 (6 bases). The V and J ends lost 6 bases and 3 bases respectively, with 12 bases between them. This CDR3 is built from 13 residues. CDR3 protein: CASSLQGFYEQYF. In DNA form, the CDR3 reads TGTGCCAGCAGCTTACAGGGATTCTACGAGCAGTACTTC.

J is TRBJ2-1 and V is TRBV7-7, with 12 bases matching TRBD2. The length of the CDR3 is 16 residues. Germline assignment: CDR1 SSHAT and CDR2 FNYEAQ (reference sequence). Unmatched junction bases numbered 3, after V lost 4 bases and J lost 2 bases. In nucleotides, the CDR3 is TGTGCCAGCAGCTCGGGACTAGCGGGCCCCTACAATGAGCAGTTCTTC. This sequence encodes CASSSGLAGPYNEQFF.

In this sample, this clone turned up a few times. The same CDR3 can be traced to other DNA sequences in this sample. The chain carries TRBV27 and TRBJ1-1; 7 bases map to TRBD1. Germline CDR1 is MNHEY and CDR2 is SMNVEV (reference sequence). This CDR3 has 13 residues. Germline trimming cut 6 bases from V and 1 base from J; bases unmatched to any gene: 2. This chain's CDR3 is CASRNRGNTEAFF. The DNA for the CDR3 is TGTGCCAGCAGAAACAGGGGGAACACTGAAGCTTTCTTT.